One sample yielded the 7 T cell receptor beta chains listed below, sequenced in a study of shared clonotypes between healthy human individuals. Libraries were prepared by immunoSEQ multiplex PCR; TCRdb keeps only in-frame clonotypes and omits some of them. Seen here are more than 1,200,000 clones, approximately 98.5% observed once, and the top ten hold 0.36%. Input material: naive CD4+ T cells sorted from blood. Subset reported: CD45RA+ positively selected. The receptors derive from a man aged 30-40 years in good health.

CDR3 residues: CASSLVAGYLPYEQYF. CDR3 DNA sequence: TGTGCCAGCAGCTTAGTGGCAGGGTATTTGCCCTACGAGCAGTACTTC. This chain uses TRBV11-1 with TRBJ2-7, with D possibly being TRBD1 (5 bases). This CDR3 is 16 amino acids long. Germline lookup yields CDR1 SGHAT and CDR2 FQDESV (reference sequence). Deletions cut 1 base from V and 2 bases from J, with 15 bases between.

V and J are TRBV5-5 and TRBJ2-7, with 8 bases fitting TRBD2. The germline gives CDR1 SGHKS, CDR2 YYEKEE (reference sequence). The CDR3 covers 16 residues. Trimming at V came to 3 bases and at J to 4 bases, leaving 12 bases not matched to a gene. The CDR3 DNA reads TGTGCCAGCAGCTCCCTGCCAGCGGGAGCTATATACGAGCAGTACTTC. It specifies CASSSLPAGAIYEQYF.

With respect to this clone: At the DNA level, this CDR3 is encoded by other sequences in the same sample as well. The V and J genes are TRBV6-5 and TRBJ1-4; D perhaps matches TRBD1 (5 bases). CDR3 length: 15 residues. Germline lookup yields CDR1 MNHEY and CDR2 SVGAGI. V dropped 3 bases and J dropped 0 bases, with 8 bases sitting between them. The CDR3 DNA is TGTGCCAGCAGTTATCAGGGTGCAACTAATGAAAAACTGTTTTTT. It yields the protein CASSYQGATNEKLFF.

The count of this clone is one. The V and J genes are TRBV28 and TRBJ2-6; D perhaps matches TRBD2 (6 bases). CDR1 is MDHEN, CDR2 SYDVKM, per germline. The CDR3 contains 15 residues. The germline V and J ends were trimmed by 7 bases and 4 bases, with 14 bases remaining between them. The CDR3 loop is CASTRPRGGANVLTF. The CDR3 DNA is TGTGCCAGCACTCGACCCCGGGGGGGGGCCAACGTCCTGACTTTC.

This clone was seen a single time. The rearrangement links TRBV14 to TRBJ2-2; D might be TRBD1 (6 bases). Deletions cut 1 base from V and 7 bases from J, with 13 bases between. CDR1 is SGHDN, CDR2 FVKESK, per germline. The length of the CDR3 is 15 residues. This CDR3 reads CASSQVFQGIGELFF. The CDR3 DNA follows: TGTGCCAGCAGCCAAGTCTTCCAGGGGATCGGGGAGCTGTTTTTT.

V usage is TRBV5-1 and J usage is TRBJ2-3; possible D gene TRBD2, 6 bases. The V gene's germline CDR1 is SGHRS and CDR2 YFSETQ. The germline V and J ends were trimmed by 0 bases and 0 bases, with 14 bases remaining between them. The CDR3 runs 17 residues. The CDR3 region has the DNA TGCGCCAGCAGCTTGGCTCTGCTAGCGCAGAGCACAGATACGCAGTATTTT. This sequence encodes CASSLALLAQSTDTQYF.

This chain connects TRBV7-8 to TRBJ2-5; D call uncertain. The CDR3 runs to 15 residues. V was trimmed by 0 bases and J by 2 bases, leaving 10 bases between them. CDR1 is SGHVS and CDR2 is FQNEAQ in the germline V gene. The CDR3 sequence is CASSLARALQETQYF. The CDR3 DNA sequence: TGTGCCAGCAGCTTAGCCCGCGCTTTACAAGAGACCCAGTACTTC. Based on the CDR3 plus reference TRBV7-8 and TRBJ2-5, the full variable domain is GAGVSQSPRYKVAKRGQDVALRCDPISGHVSLFWYQQALGQGPEFLTYFQNEAQLDKSGLPSDRFFAERPEGSVSTLKIQRTQQEDSAVYLCASSLARALQETQYFGPGTRLLVL.